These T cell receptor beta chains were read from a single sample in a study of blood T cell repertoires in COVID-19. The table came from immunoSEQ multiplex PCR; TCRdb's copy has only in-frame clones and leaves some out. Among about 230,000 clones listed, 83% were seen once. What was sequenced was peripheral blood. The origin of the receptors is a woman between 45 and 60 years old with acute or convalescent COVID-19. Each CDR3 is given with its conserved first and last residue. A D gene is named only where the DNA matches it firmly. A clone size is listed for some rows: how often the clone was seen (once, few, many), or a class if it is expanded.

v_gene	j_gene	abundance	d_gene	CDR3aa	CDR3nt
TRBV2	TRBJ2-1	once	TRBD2	CASSVGTTGEQFF	TGTGCCAGCAGTGTGGGGACTACCGGTGAGCAGTTCTTC
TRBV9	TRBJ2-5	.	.	CASSVGGDETQYF	TGTGCCAGCAGCGTTGGAGGGGACGAGACCCAGTACTTC
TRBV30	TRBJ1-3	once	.	CAWNKANSGNTIYF	TGTGCCTGGAATAAAGCGAACTCTGGAAACACCATATATTTT
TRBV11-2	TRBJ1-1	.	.	CASSLLEVGTEAFF	TGTGCCAGCAGCTTACTTGAGGTGGGCACTGAAGCTTTCTTT
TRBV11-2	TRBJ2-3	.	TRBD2	CASSFGTSGGTTDTQYF	TGTGCCAGCAGCTTTGGGACTAGCGGGGGAACCACAGATACGCAGTATTTT
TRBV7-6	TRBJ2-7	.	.	CASSLEVPGRGPYEQYF	TGTGCCAGCAGCCTAGAGGTTCCGGGGAGAGGCCCCTACGAGCAGTACTTC
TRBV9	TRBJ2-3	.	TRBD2	CASSVVTGGSDTQYF	TGTGCCAGCAGCGTAGTAACGGGGGGTTCAGATACGCAGTATTTT
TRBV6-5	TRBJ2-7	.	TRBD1	CASSYSQGAPYEQYF	TGTGCCAGCAGTTACTCGCAGGGGGCGCCCTACGAGCAGTACTTC
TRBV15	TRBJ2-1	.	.	CATSRGQKNNEQFF	TGTGCCACCAGCAGAGGTCAGAAGAACAATGAGCAGTTCTTC
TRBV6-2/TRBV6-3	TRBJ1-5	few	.	CASSYIAGNQPQHF	TGTGCCAGCAGTTACATAGCGGGCAATCAGCCCCAGCATTTT
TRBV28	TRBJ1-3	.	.	CASTPRGWHSGNTIYF	TGTGCCAGCACTCCCCGGGGGTGGCACTCTGGAAACACCATATATTTT
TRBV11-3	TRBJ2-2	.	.	CASSLTFPAGTNTGELFF	TGTGCCAGCAGCTTAACTTTTCCCGCAGGCACGAACACCGGGGAGCTGTTTTTT
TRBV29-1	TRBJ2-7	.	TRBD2	CSAVLAGGSGYEQYF	TGCAGCGCCGTCCTAGCGGGAGGATCTGGCTACGAGCAGTACTTC
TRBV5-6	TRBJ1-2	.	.	CASFGTSPYGYTF	TGTGCCAGCTTTGGGACATCACCCTATGGCTACACCTTC
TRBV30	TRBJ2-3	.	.	CAWSRGDTQYF	TGTGCCTGGTCTCGGGGAGATACGCAGTATTTT
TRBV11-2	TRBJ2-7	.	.	CASSLDPGISYEQYF	TGTGCCAGCAGCTTAGACCCGGGGATTTCCTACGAGCAGTACTTC
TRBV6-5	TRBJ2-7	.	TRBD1	CASRAGTGGFYEQYF	TGTGCCAGCAGGGCCGGGACAGGGGGTTTCTACGAGCAGTACTTC
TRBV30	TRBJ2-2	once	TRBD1	CAWSDPQGPTGELFF	TGTGCCTGGAGCGACCCACAGGGGCCCACCGGGGAGCTGTTTTTT
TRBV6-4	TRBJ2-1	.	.	CASSDSGTRGHNEQFF	TGTGCCAGCAGTGACTCGGGGACTAGGGGGCACAATGAGCAGTTCTTC
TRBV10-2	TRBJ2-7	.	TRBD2	CASRGGLLSYEQYF	TGCGCCAGCAGGGGGGGACTACTCTCCTACGAGCAGTACTTC
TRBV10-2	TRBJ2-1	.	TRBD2	CASSGGTSVSGYNEQFF	TGCGCCAGCAGTGGGGGGACTAGCGTGTCCGGATACAATGAGCAGTTCTTC
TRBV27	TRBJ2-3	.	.	CASSLLNSGTDTQYF	TGTGCCAGCAGTTTATTGAATAGCGGCACAGATACGCAGTATTTT
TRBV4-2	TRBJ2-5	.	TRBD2	CASSQEMRRGVRETQYF	TGTGCCAGCAGCCAAGAAATGCGGCGGGGGGTTAGAGAGACCCAGTACTTC
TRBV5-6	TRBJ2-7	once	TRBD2	CASSLLAAPGQQYF	TGTGCCAGCAGCTTACTAGCGGCTCCAGGTCAGCAGTACTTC
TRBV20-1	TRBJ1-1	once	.	CSARAGLAFF	TGCAGTGCTAGAGCAGGGTTAGCTTTCTTT
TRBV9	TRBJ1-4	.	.	CASSLGADNEKLFF	TGTGCCAGCAGCCTTGGGGCAGATAATGAAAAACTGTTTTTT